This is a list of T cell receptor beta chains from one sample in a study of blood T cell repertoires in COVID-19. Repertoires were generated with immunoSEQ multiplex PCR, while TCRdb's copy carries only in-frame clones and drops some. The sample contains fewer than 150,000 clones, around 85% of which appear only once. Sequenced: peripheral blood. Source of these receptors: a human donor in a cohort sampled during active COVID-19. The CDR3 runs from the conserved cysteine through the conserved F or W. D genes are given only for firm matches. Only part of the rows carry a size: once, few, many, or a class if the clone is expanded.

cdr3_nt | cdr3_aa | v_call | clone_size | j_call | d_call
TGTGCCAGCAGCTTAGTAACGGGTTCAGAGACCCAGTACTTC | CASSLVTGSETQYF | TRBV7-2 | . | TRBJ2-5 | .
TGTGCCAGCACCCGTCCGGGACAGGGGAACTATGGCTACACCTTC | CASTRPGQGNYGYTF | TRBV5-6 | once | TRBJ1-2 | TRBD1
TGCGCCAGCAAGGAGGGATTGAACACTGAAGCTTTCTTT | CASKEGLNTEAFF | TRBV5-1 | once | TRBJ1-1 | .
TGTGCCAAACCGGGACACCACTATGGCTACACCTTC | CAKPGHHYGYTF | TRBV19 | . | TRBJ1-2 | .
TGTGCCAGCAGCTTAGACAGGGGGCGCGGGGAGACCCAGTACTTC | CASSLDRGRGETQYF | TRBV7-2 | few | TRBJ2-5 | TRBD1
TGTGCCAGCTCCCGGGGTGGTGGGGAGACCCAGTACTTC | CASSRGGGETQYF | TRBV28 | . | TRBJ2-5 | .
TGTGCCAGCAGCTCGCTGGGACTTCTCACCGGGGAGCTGTTTTTT | CASSSLGLLTGELFF | TRBV5-4 | once | TRBJ2-2 | .
TGTGCCAGCAGGCCGCAGGGGGCCGGGGAGCTGTTTTTT | CASRPQGAGELFF | TRBV5-5 | few | TRBJ2-2 | TRBD1
TGTGCCAGTAGTATTTGGAGGGCTAGCGGGAACACCGGGGAGCTGTTTTTT | CASSIWRASGNTGELFF | TRBV19 | . | TRBJ2-2 | TRBD2
TGTGCCAGCAGCTTACCGAAAGGCGCCCGGGGCAATGAGCAGTTCTTC | CASSLPKGARGNEQFF | TRBV7-9 | once | TRBJ2-1 | .
TGTGCCAGCAGCCACTCGGGGAACTATGGCTACACCTTC | CASSHSGNYGYTF | TRBV14 | . | TRBJ1-2 | .
TGTGCCAGCAGCTACCTAGGGACAGTCAATACGGAGACCCAGTACTTC | CASSYLGTVNTETQYF | TRBV2 | . | TRBJ2-5 | TRBD1
TGTGCCAGCAGCTTAGCTGGGGGGACCACTGAAGCTTTCTTT | CASSLAGGTTEAFF | TRBV7-2 | . | TRBJ1-1 | .
TGTGCCAGCAGCAAGGGACTAGCGGGAGCAAGTAGGTACAATGAGCAGTTCTTC | CASSKGLAGASRYNEQFF | TRBV5-6 | once | TRBJ2-1 | TRBD2
TGTGCCAGCAGCCCGCGACAGGGGGATTACCGCGAGCAGTACTTC | CASSPRQGDYREQYF | TRBV7-8 | . | TRBJ2-7 | TRBD1
TGTGCCAGCAGTGAAGCATTGCGGACAGGGGTCACTAGCACAGATACGCAGTATTTT | CASSEALRTGVTSTDTQYF | TRBV6-1 | few | TRBJ2-3 | TRBD1
TGCGCCAGCAGTATTTCCGCCGGGACTAGCGGGAGTATCTTC | CASSISAGTSGSIF | TRBV10-2 | once | TRBJ2-1 | TRBD2
TGTGCCAGCAGCTTGATGCGGGGCGTGAACACTGAAGCTTTCTTT | CASSLMRGVNTEAFF | TRBV5-4 | . | TRBJ1-1 | .
TGTGCTAGTGTAAGAGGTCCGAACTATGGCTACACCTTC | CASVRGPNYGYTF | TRBV12-5 | . | TRBJ1-2 | .
TGTGCCAGCAGTTTGGAGGGAAGACCCCTCCACTTT | CASSLEGRPLHF | TRBV28 | . | TRBJ1-6 | .
TGTGCCAGCAGATTACGAGGGCTAGCGGGAGGGCCTAGTCAAGAGACCCAGTACTTC | CASRLRGLAGGPSQETQYF | TRBV2 | . | TRBJ2-5 | TRBD2
TGTGCCAGCAGGCGGGATAGCACAGATACGCAGTATTTT | CASRRDSTDTQYF | TRBV3-1/TRBV3-2 | once | TRBJ2-3 | .
TGTGCCAGCTCTCCTAGGACAGGGAACGGCAATCAGCCCCAGCATTTT | CASSPRTGNGNQPQHF | TRBV18 | . | TRBJ1-5 | TRBD1
TGTGCCAGCAGTTACTCGCGTGTGGACAATGAGCAGTTCTTC | CASSYSRVDNEQFF | TRBV6-2/TRBV6-3 | . | TRBJ2-1 | .
TGTGCCAGCAGCGTGGACGGACGGGACACCTACGAGCAGTACTTC | CASSVDGRDTYEQYF | TRBV9 | . | TRBJ2-7 | .
TGTGCCAGCAGCCAAGATCGGGATCAGCCCCAGCATTTT | CASSQDRDQPQHF | TRBV4-2 | once | TRBJ1-5 | .
TGTGCCTGGAGTGGCGGGGTTGAAGCTTTCTTT | CAWSGGVEAFF | TRBV30 | . | TRBJ1-1 | .
TGTGCCAGTAGTATTAGTAGCGGGAGCACCACCGGGGAGCTGTTTTTT | CASSISSGSTTGELFF | TRBV19 | . | TRBJ2-2 | TRBD2
TGCGCCAGCAGCTCCCTCTCGTCTCGACAAGATACGCAGTATTTT | CASSSLSSRQDTQYF | TRBV5-1 | . | TRBJ2-3 | .
TGTGCCAGCAGTACCGACAGGAACCCCCCTGAAGCTTTCTTT | CASSTDRNPPEAFF | TRBV2 | . | TRBJ1-1 | .
TGTGCCAGTAGTATCGCGGGGCAGCGGGGGGTTCAAGATACGCAGTATTTT | CASSIAGQRGVQDTQYF | TRBV19 | . | TRBJ2-3 | TRBD2
TGTGCCAGCACCCCGCGCGGGAGGACCTACAATGAGCAGTTCTTC | CASTPRGRTYNEQFF | TRBV21-1 | . | TRBJ2-1 | .
TGTGCCAGTAGTATGGGAGTAGGTACTGAAGCTTTCTTT | CASSMGVGTEAFF | TRBV19 | . | TRBJ1-1 | .
TGTGCCTGGAGTGTACTAGCGGGACGCACAGATACGCAGTATTTT | CAWSVLAGRTDTQYF | TRBV30 | . | TRBJ2-3 | TRBD2
TGCGCCAGCAGCTCGGGGACAGCAACTAATGAAAAACTGTTTTTT | CASSSGTATNEKLFF | TRBV5-1 | . | TRBJ1-4 | TRBD1
TGTGCCAGCAGTTTCTCCCCCACAGATACGCAGTATTTT | CASSFSPTDTQYF | TRBV12-3/TRBV12-4 | . | TRBJ2-3 | .
TGCAGCGTGGGGACTAGCGGGTTGAGCACAGATACGCAGTATTTT | CSVGTSGLSTDTQYF | TRBV29-1 | once | TRBJ2-3 | TRBD2
TGTGCCAGCAGCCATCCAAGGGGAAGACAGGGTCGATCGCAGTTCTTC | CASSHPRGRQGRSQFF | TRBV14 | . | TRBJ2-1 | TRBD1
TGTGCCAGTAGTATAGACCGACAGGGCTATGGCTACACCTTC | CASSIDRQGYGYTF | TRBV19 | . | TRBJ1-2 | TRBD1
TGTGCCTGGAGCCATACAGGGGCCTACACTGAAGCTTTCTTT | CAWSHTGAYTEAFF | TRBV30 | . | TRBJ1-1 | TRBD1
TGCGCCAGCAGCTTGGTGTTGGGAGCTAACTATGGCTACACCTTC | CASSLVLGANYGYTF | TRBV5-1 | . | TRBJ1-2 | .
TGTGCCAGCAGTTTAGCCAGGGGCAATGAGCAGTTCTTC | CASSLARGNEQFF | TRBV27 | . | TRBJ2-1 | .
TGTGCCAGCAGTTACTCGCCCTGGGCAGGCAATTCACCCCTCCACTTT | CASSYSPWAGNSPLHF | TRBV6-2/TRBV6-3 | . | TRBJ1-6 | .
TGTGCCAGCAGTGATTTCGGACATTCTGGAAACACCATATATTTT | CASSDFGHSGNTIYF | TRBV25-1 | once | TRBJ1-3 | .
TGTGCCAGCTGCCAACCGGGACAGGGGTACAATGAGCAGTTCTTC | CASCQPGQGYNEQFF | TRBV7-8 | . | TRBJ2-1 | TRBD1
TGCGCCAGCAGCCCGGGACTAGCGTACGAGCAGTACTTC | CASSPGLAYEQYF | TRBV5-1 | . | TRBJ2-7 | TRBD2
TGTGCCAGCAGTGACGGACAGGGTCTTGAAGCTTTCTTT | CASSDGQGLEAFF | TRBV6-1 | . | TRBJ1-1 | TRBD1
TGTGCCACCAGCAGATCGCTGATGGGTAAGGGACAAAGGAATGAAAAACTGTTTTTT | CATSRSLMGKGQRNEKLFF | TRBV15 | . | TRBJ1-4 | .
TGCGCCAGCAGCGCCGAGGGTCAGAACTATGGCTACACCTTC | CASSAEGQNYGYTF | TRBV5-1 | . | TRBJ1-2 | .
TGCGCCAGCAGCTTGGCAGCGACAGGGAACGAAAAACTGTTTTTT | CASSLAATGNEKLFF | TRBV5-1 | . | TRBJ1-4 | TRBD1
TGTGCCAGCAGTTTGATAGCGGGAGACAATGAGCAGTTCTTC | CASSLIAGDNEQFF | TRBV28 | . | TRBJ2-1 | TRBD2
TGTGCCAGCTCACCCTTCGGGACAGGCAATCAGCCCCAGCATTTT | CASSPFGTGNQPQHF | TRBV18 | . | TRBJ1-5 | TRBD1
TGTGCCAGCAGCTTGGTGTCGGGGTCGACCCAGTACTTC | CASSLVSGSTQYF | TRBV5-4 | . | TRBJ2-5 | .
TGTGCCAGCAGCTCAGGGTATGAGCAGTTCTTC | CASSSGYEQFF | TRBV7-2 | . | TRBJ2-1 | .
TGTGCCAGCGTGGGGGGCTCTGGAAACACCATATATTTT | CASVGGSGNTIYF | TRBV3-1/TRBV3-2 | . | TRBJ1-3 | .
TGTGCCAGTAGTATAAGCGGCACAGATACGCAGTATTTT | CASSISGTDTQYF | TRBV19 | . | TRBJ2-3 | .
TGTGCCAGCAGTTTAAGCGGGGCTAGCACAGATACGCAGTATTTT | CASSLSGASTDTQYF | TRBV2 | . | TRBJ2-3 | TRBD2
TGTGCCAGCAGCGCCCTTAGCGGGAGGGCCGAGACCCAGTACTTC | CASSALSGRAETQYF | TRBV7-6 | . | TRBJ2-5 | TRBD2
TGCGCCAGCAGTCAAGACAGGGGAAACACCATATATTTT | CASSQDRGNTIYF | TRBV4-3 | . | TRBJ1-3 | .